Shown below are 27 T cell receptor beta chains from a single sample sequenced in a study of T-cell memory formation after mild COVID-19. TCRdb itself ran the 5' RACE reads through MiXCR, one entry per CDR3 protein. The sample includes just over 400,000 distinct CDR3 sequences, less than 25% seen only once; the top ten take less than 15%. The sample taken for sequencing was PBMCs or a T cell subset sorted from them (not recorded which). These receptor sequences come from an adult woman who had mild COVID-19 (a few samples of this study predate the infection). Cell type and time point are not known.

The chain couples TRBV5-4 to TRBJ2-5; D is ambiguous. Per the germline V gene, CDR1 is SGHNT and CDR2 is YYREEE (reference sequence). Trimming left V 5 bases short and J 3 bases short, with 11 bases between. The CDR3 covers 13 residues. The CDR3 spells CASSRAFEETQYF. As DNA, the CDR3 is TGTGCCAGCAGTCGGGCGTTCGAAGAGACCCAGTACTTC.

This chain joins TRBV6-5 and TRBJ1-1; D gene uncertain. Trimming left V 7 bases short and J 1 base short, with 10 bases between. This CDR3 region has 13 residues. Germline V gene sequence: CDR1 MNHEY, CDR2 SVGAGI. DNA of the CDR3: TGTGCCAGCACCCCTTCAGGGAACACTGAAGCTTTCTTT. Translated: CASTPSGNTEAFF.

The chain employs TRBV5-8 and TRBJ2-1, with D perhaps matching TRBD1 or TRBD2 (5 bases each). Trimming pared 3 bases from V and 3 bases from J, leaving 13 bases between. The CDR3 length is 15 residues. CDR1 and CDR2 from the germline V gene are SGHTS and YDEGEE. The CDR3 bases are TGTGCCAGCAGCTCGGGGCCCCCGCGCTACAATGAGCAGTTCTTC. It is translated as CASSSGPPRYNEQFF. The variable domain in full, completed from reference TRBV5-8 and TRBJ2-1, reads EAGVTQSPTHLIKTRGQQATLRCSPISGHTSVYWYQQALGLGLQFLLWYDEGEERNRGNFPPRFSGRQFPNYSSELNVNALELEDSALYLCASSSGPPRYNEQFFGPGTRLTVL.

This clonotype appeared a few times. In nucleotides, the CDR3 is TGTGCCAGCAGGCCACAGGGGATTGGGAATGGCTACACCTTC. Protein sequence: CASRPQGIGNGYTF. This chain links TRBV12-3 or TRBV12-4 with TRBJ1-2; 7 nucleotides agree with TRBD1. CDR3 size: 14 residues. V was pared by 6 bases and J by 6 bases, with 10 bases of the junction left unmatched.

A few counts support this clonotype. The chain joins TRBV24-1 to TRBJ1-2; possible D gene TRBD1, 5 bases. Trimming removed 3 bases from V and 8 bases from J, with 12 bases in between. The CDR3 covers 13 residues. The germline V gene encodes CDR1 KGHDR and CDR2 SFDVKD. The CDR3 loop reads CATSDPGIEGYTF. CDR3 sequence (DNA): TGTGCCACCAGTGATCCAGGGATAGAGGGCTACACCTTC.

This chain uses TRBV7-9 with TRBJ1-3, with 11 nucleotides matching TRBD1. The V gene end was trimmed by 3 bases and the J gene end by 3 bases; junction bases not matched to a gene: 4. The CDR3 length is 16 residues. Germline loops: CDR1 SEHNR, CDR2 FQNEAQ (reference sequence). CDR3 in amino acids: CASSLRTGGVGNTIYF. Here the CDR3 DNA reads TGTGCCAGCAGCTTGCGGACAGGGGGCGTTGGAAACACCATATATTTT.

This clonotype has more than one count but fewer than ten. The chain is built from TRBV10-3 and TRBJ2-7; D remains ambiguous. Trimming took 3 bases from V and 4 from J, leaving 7 bases between them. From germline, CDR1 is ENHRY and CDR2 SYGVKD. This CDR3 has 12 residues. CDR3 residues: CAISDQQYEQYF. Written as DNA, the CDR3 is TGTGCCATCAGTGACCAACAGTACGAGCAGTACTTC.

This clonotype was found a few times. The chain recombines TRBV12-3 or TRBV12-4 with TRBJ1-4; a possible D gene is TRBD1 (5 bases). Trimming pared 6 bases from V and 3 bases from J, leaving 11 bases between. The CDR3 runs 14 residues. CDR3 sequence reads: CASSQGIANEKLFF. In DNA, the CDR3 is TGTGCCAGCAGCCAGGGCATCGCTAATGAAAAACTGTTTTTT.

This clonotype was seen only a few times. V gene TRBV5-1 combines with J gene TRBJ2-1; possibly TRBD1 for D (6 bases). Germline V CDR1 and CDR2: SGHRS, YFSETQ. The CDR3 length is 15 residues. V lost 4 bases to trimming and J lost 1 base, with 12 bases between them. For the CDR3, the DNA is TGCGCCAGCAGCCCCAGGGGAGAATCCTACAATGAGCAGTTCTTC. Protein product: CASSPRGESYNEQFF.

This clonotype has a handful of counts. The CDR3: CAISERPGDTEAFF. CDR3 in DNA: TGTGCCATCAGTGAACGACCAGGGGACACTGAAGCTTTCTTT. The gene calls are TRBV10-3 and TRBJ1-1; D possibly corresponds to TRBD1 (6 bases). The CDR3 length is 14 residues. V lost 3 bases, J lost 3 bases, and 11 bases lay in between. CDR1 and CDR2 (germline): ENHRY, SYGVKD.

This chain uses TRBV7-7 with TRBJ2-5; 9 nucleotides align to TRBD1. V lost 5 bases and J lost 5; bases outside the gene matches: 6. The CDR3 is 14 residues long. Germline lookup yields CDR1 SSHAT and CDR2 FNYEAQ (reference sequence). CDR3 DNA sequence: TGTGCCAGCAGCCCCAACAGGGGGCTTGAGACCCAGTACTTC. Amino acid sequence: CASSPNRGLETQYF.

This clonotype was picked up many times. The CDR3 coding sequence is TGTGCCAGCAGCCCTCGGGACTATACCTACGAGCAGTACTTC. It specifies CASSPRDYTYEQYF. This rearrangement joins TRBV12-3 or TRBV12-4 to TRBJ2-7, with 7 bases aligning to TRBD2. Trimming at V came to 6 bases and at J to 2 bases, leaving 7 bases not matched to a gene. The CDR3 is 14 amino acids.

Comments on this clonotype: The germline gene is not matched at one end of the junction; a read error may be the cause. The chain carries TRBV7-9 and TRBJ2-7; D is perhaps TRBD2 (5 bases). Germline lookup yields CDR1 SEHNR and CDR2 FQNEAQ (reference sequence). This CDR3 comprises 16 residues. CDR3 DNA sequence: TGTGTCAGCGGTGGTGGCGGCAGGACGGGCTCCTACGAGCAGTACTTC. This translates into CVSGGGGRTGSYEQYF. The whole variable domain, filled in from reference TRBV7-9 and TRBJ2-7, reads DTGVSQNPRHKITKRGQNVTFRCDPISEHNRLYWYRQTLGQGPEFLTYFQNEAQLEKSRLLSDRFSAERPKGSFSTLEIQRTEQGDSAMYLCVSGGGGRTGSYEQYFGPGTRLTVT.

This clonotype was counted only a few times. The V and J genes are TRBV5-1 and TRBJ1-1; D is undetermined. Germline V lookup: CDR1 SGHRS, CDR2 YFSETQ. The CDR3 runs 16 residues. Trimming shortened V by 0 bases and J by 5 bases, and 17 bases separated the two germline ends. The CDR3 sequence: CASSLAGRGGTTEAFF. The CDR3 DNA reads as TGCGCCAGCAGCTTGGCGGGTCGAGGAGGAACGACTGAAGCTTTCTTT.

This clonotype was counted ten times or more. This chain's CDR3 is CASSLASGSSYNEQFF. Written as DNA, the CDR3 is TGTGCCAGCAGCTTAGCTAGCGGGAGTTCCTACAATGAGCAGTTCTTC. J is TRBJ2-1 and V is TRBV7-9; 9 bases agree with TRBD2. CDR3 length: 16 residues. Germline-derived CDR1 and CDR2 are SEHNR and FQNEAQ (reference sequence). Trimming cost V 0 bases and J 1 base; bases outside gene matches: 1.

This clonotype was detected many times. This chain uses TRBV5-5 with TRBJ2-1; TRBD2 matches at 10 bases. The V and J ends lost 4 bases and 2 bases, in that order; junction bases with no gene match: 3. Germline CDR1 is SGHKS and CDR2 is YYEKEE (reference sequence). The CDR3 has 15 residues. CDR3 amino acids: CASSATSGAYNEQFF. In nucleotides, the CDR3 is TGTGCCAGCAGCGCAACTAGCGGGGCCTACAATGAGCAGTTCTTC.

The chain has TRBV9 and TRBJ2-3; 8 bases line up with TRBD2. Per germline, CDR1 SGDLS and CDR2 YYNGEE. The junction had 10 bases not matched to a gene; V was cut back by 0 bases and J by 1 base. The CDR3 has 18 amino acids. This chain's CDR3 is CASSVGLAGSRGTDTQYF. In DNA, the CDR3 is TGTGCCAGCAGCGTAGGGCTAGCGGGTTCCCGGGGCACAGATACGCAGTATTTT.

This chain uses TRBV7-9 with TRBJ1-2, with TRBD1 as a possible D gene (5 bases). The CDR3 consists of 14 residues. V was trimmed by 6 bases and J by 4 bases, leaving 15 bases between them. In germline, CDR1 is SEHNR, CDR2 FQNEAQ (reference sequence). CDR3 bases: TGTGCCAGCAGTCCTATGGACAACATCTATGGCTACACCTTC. As protein: CASSPMDNIYGYTF.

J is TRBJ2-1 and V is TRBV12-3 or TRBV12-4; the match to TRBD2 covers 7 bases. Trimming took 3 bases from V and 3 from J; bases not matched to a gene: 11. The CDR3 is 17 residues long. CDR3 DNA: TGTGCCAGCAGTTTCGTCATTGGGAGGGAGCTCTACAATGAGCAGTTCTTC. Protein product: CASSFVIGRELYNEQFF.

The V gene is TRBV27, the J gene TRBJ2-1; D might be TRBD1 or TRBD2, each matching 6 bases. Trimming removed 0 bases at V and 8 bases at J, with 11 bases between. The CDR3 totals 14 residues. CDR1 and CDR2 from the germline V gene are MNHEY and SMNVEV (reference sequence). The CDR3 region is CASSLSRGPDEQFF. DNA for the CDR3: TGTGCCAGCAGTTTATCCCGGGGGCCAGATGAGCAGTTCTTC.

This clonotype was found a few times. The V gene is TRBV9, the J gene TRBJ2-3, with D possibly being TRBD2 (6 bases). Germline V lookup: CDR1 SGDLS, CDR2 YYNGEE. This CDR3 spans 15 amino acids. The V gene lost 2 bases and the J gene lost 3 bases, with 13 bases spanning the gap. CDR3 sequence (DNA): TGTGCCAGCAGCGTTTCGGGGGTGTGGACAGATACGCAGTATTTT. Protein product: CASSVSGVWTDTQYF.

This clonotype was picked up a small number of times. CDR3 bases: TGCGCCAGCAGCTTGAGGGACATATATAATTCACCCCTCCACTTT. The encoded protein is CASSLRDIYNSPLHF. The chain combines TRBV5-1 with TRBJ1-6, with D maybe TRBD1 (6 bases). V was cut by 1 base and J by 4 bases, with 9 bases left in between. Germline V gene data show CDR1 as SGHRS and CDR2 as YFSETQ. The CDR3 covers 15 residues.

The chain has TRBV7-2 and TRBJ1-1, with D uncertain. Germline V CDR1 and CDR2: SGHTA, FQGNSA. The CDR3 runs to 14 residues. V shed 0 bases and J shed 6 bases, with 11 bases lying between them. The CDR3 loop is CASSLAGNSAEAFF. CDR3 nucleotide sequence: TGTGCCAGCAGCTTAGCTGGCAATAGCGCTGAAGCTTTCTTT.

This clonotype was detected a few times. This sequence joins TRBV5-8 and TRBJ1-5, with 7 bases fitting TRBD1. The V segment lost 8 bases and the J segment 6 bases; nucleotides outside the gene matches: 11. Germline V gene lookup returns CDR1 SGHTS and CDR2 YDEGEE. This CDR3 spans 14 amino acids. This CDR3 reads CASQQGTSPQPQHF. The CDR3 DNA sequence: TGTGCCAGTCAACAGGGGACCTCCCCTCAGCCCCAGCATTTT.

The genes are TRBV7-2 and TRBJ2-1, with D tentatively TRBD2 (5 bases). There are 14 residues in the CDR3. The V gene lost 0 bases and the J gene lost 9 bases, with 12 bases spanning the gap. The germline V gene has CDR1 SGHTA and CDR2 FQGNSA. Written as DNA, the CDR3 is TGTGCCAGCAGCTTAGCTCTCCGGGGTAGTGAGCAGTTCTTC. Translating gives CASSLALRGSEQFF.

V gene TRBV10-3 combines with J gene TRBJ1-2; 7 bases are a match to TRBD1. This CDR3 is 18 amino acids long. Trimming cost V 4 bases and J 0 bases; bases outside gene matches: 14. Per the germline V gene, CDR1 is ENHRY and CDR2 is SYGVKD. Here the CDR3 reads CAISASGVTGSPNYGYTF. DNA of the CDR3: TGTGCCATCAGTGCCTCAGGAGTGACAGGGTCCCCTAACTATGGCTACACCTTC.

This clonotype turned up a few times. The genes are TRBV29-1 and TRBJ1-5; possibly TRBD1 for D (6 bases). CDR3 length equals 15 residues. The germline V gene has CDR1 SQVTM and CDR2 ANQGSEA. With 5 bases removed from V and 0 bases from J, the gap between germline ends came to 14 bases. CDR3 residues: CSVRATGNSNQPQHF. As DNA, the CDR3 is TGCAGCGTTAGAGCTACAGGGAATAGCAATCAGCCCCAGCATTTT.